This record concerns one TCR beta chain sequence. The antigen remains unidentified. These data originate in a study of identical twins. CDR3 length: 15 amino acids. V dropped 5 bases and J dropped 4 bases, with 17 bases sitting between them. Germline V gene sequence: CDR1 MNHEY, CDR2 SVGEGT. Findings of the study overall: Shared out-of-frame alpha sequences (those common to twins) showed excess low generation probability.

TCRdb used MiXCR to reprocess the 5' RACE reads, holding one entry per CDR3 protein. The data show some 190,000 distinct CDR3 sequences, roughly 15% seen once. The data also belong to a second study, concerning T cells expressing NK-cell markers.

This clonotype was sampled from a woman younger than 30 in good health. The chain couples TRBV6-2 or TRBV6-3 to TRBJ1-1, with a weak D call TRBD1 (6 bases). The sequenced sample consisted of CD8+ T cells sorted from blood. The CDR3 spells CASSGPRGEATEAFF. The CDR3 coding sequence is TGTGCCAGCAGTGGGCCCAGGGGTGAGGCCACTGAAGCTTTCTTT.